The 13 T cell receptor beta chains reported below all come from one sample, sequenced in a study of T cells in Graves' hyperthyroidism and ophthalmopathy (dated by TCRdb to the late 2010s). Library construction relied on multiplex PCR. Instrument on record: Illumina HiSeq 2000. Amplification of TCR beta CDR3 regions was carried out from RNA transcripts. A first-round RT-PCR of the TCR CDR3 used the HTBI primer set with the Qiagen OneStep RT-PCR kit. The public reads were reprocessed in TCRdb via fastp at Q25 and MiXCR, keeping in-frame beta chains. Entries are consolidated by CDR3 protein sequence, retaining the most common genes and DNA. This sample lists over 700,000 distinct CDR3 sequences; 30% to 40% were detected once. Of the sample, around 32% is held by the ten largest clones. The sample comprised blood. These receptors all stem from a woman in her thirties or forties with Graves' hyperthyroidism.

This clonotype was recorded many times. V is TRBV6-6 and J is TRBJ2-5; TRBD2 matches at 9 bases. The CDR3 consists of 15 residues. V trimming: 5 bases; J trimming: 4 bases; junction bases outside the gene matches: 8. Germline CDR1 MNHNY, CDR2 SVGAGI (reference sequence). In nucleotides, the CDR3 is TGTGCCAGCAGTCACGGGGGTAGCGGGGGAGAGACCCAGTACTTC. Translation: CASSHGGSGGETQYF.

This clonotype was recorded many times. This sequence joins TRBV7-9 and TRBJ2-7; D not certain. This CDR3 has 13 amino acids. V shed 7 bases and J shed 3 bases, with 13 bases lying between them. Germline-derived CDR1 and CDR2 are SEHNR and FQNEAQ (reference sequence). CDR3 bases: TGTGCCAGCACCGTAGGAGAACTCTACGAGCAGTACTTC. It codes for CASTVGELYEQYF.

This clonotype was recorded many times. The chain employs TRBV7-9 and TRBJ1-5, with 7 nucleotides matching TRBD1. The CDR3 runs 17 residues. Trimming cost V 4 bases and J 1 base; bases outside gene matches: 10. Germline CDR1 SEHNR, CDR2 FQNEAQ (reference sequence). In DNA form, the CDR3 reads TGTGCCAGCAGCTCCCAAGGGGGCGGGAGAAGCAATCAGCCCCAGCATTTT. Its protein is CASSSQGGGRSNQPQHF.

This clonotype was seen repeatedly, ten times or more. V is TRBV7-9 and J is TRBJ1-4; no clear D gene. Germline assignment: CDR1 SEHNR and CDR2 FQNEAQ (reference sequence). The ends were cut back, 1 base at V and 0 bases at J, with 6 bases in the middle. The CDR3 has 15 amino acids. The CDR3 DNA sequence: TGTGCCAGCAGCTTAGTGGGTGCAACTAATGAAAAACTGTTTTTT. Translated: CASSLVGATNEKLFF.

This chain joins TRBV20-1 and TRBJ1-4, with no clear D. The CDR3 spans 13 residues. Looked up from germline, CDR1 is DFQATT and CDR2 is SNEGSKA (reference sequence). Between the trimmed V and J ends, which lost 5 bases and 5 bases, there was a span of 12 bases. The CDR3 reads CSAPPGQNEKLFF. The CDR3 DNA reads TGCAGTGCTCCCCCGGGCCAAAATGAAAAACTGTTTTTT.

This clonotype was seen at least ten times. This rearrangement joins TRBV29-1 to TRBJ1-1; no firm D call. Deletions cut 4 bases from V and 0 bases from J, with 3 bases between. Germline CDR1 and CDR2: SQVTM and ANQGSEA. The CDR3 consists of 11 residues. CDR3 bases: TGCAGCGTTGGTATGAACACTGAAGCTTTCTTT. This codes for CSVGMNTEAFF.

This clonotype came up a few times. The rearrangement links TRBV20-1 to TRBJ1-2; TRBD1 agrees at 8 bases. The CDR3 totals 14 residues. The J segment lost 8 bases and the V segment lost 6 bases, leaving 14 bases of the junction unmatched. Germline CDR1 is DFQATT and CDR2 is SNEGSKA (reference sequence). The CDR3 region is CSAEEGDRPWGYTF. In nucleotides, the CDR3 is TGCAGTGCAGAAGAGGGGGACAGGCCATGGGGCTACACCTTC.

This clonotype appeared a few times. The rearrangement uses TRBV20-1 and TRBJ2-5; D is uncertain. V lost 1 base and J lost 5, with 14 bases in between. The CDR3 is 14 residues long. CDR1 DFQATT and CDR2 SNEGSKA come from the germline V gene (reference sequence). Here the CDR3 reads CSARVNSLGETQYF. CDR3 nucleotides: TGCAGTGCTAGAGTAAATTCACTCGGGGAGACCCAGTACTTC.

The rearrangement uses TRBV29-1 and TRBJ2-2, with D unresolved. V lost 6 bases to trimming and J lost 3 bases, with 8 bases between them. Per germline, CDR1 SQVTM and CDR2 ANQGSEA. The CDR3 covers 12 residues. Here the CDR3 DNA reads TGCAGCGTCACTCTGGACACCGGGGAGCTGTTTTTT. Translation gives CSVTLDTGELFF.

The genes are TRBV28 and TRBJ2-7; 10 nucleotides match TRBD1. J lost 6 bases, V lost 6 bases, and 8 bases had no gene match. The CDR3 has 14 residues. In germline, CDR1 is MDHEN, CDR2 SYDVKM. The CDR3 DNA sequence: TGTGCCAGCAGATCCGGGACAGGGGACGGCGAGCAGTACTTC. Amino acid sequence: CASRSGTGDGEQYF.

The rearrangement links TRBV7-4 to TRBJ2-7; D might be TRBD1 (5 bases). The CDR3 extends over 13 amino acids. CDR1 SGHVT and CDR2 SQSDAQ come from the germline V gene. Trimming took off 2 bases at V and 5 bases at J, with 10 bases between the two ends. CDR3 DNA: TGTGCCAGCAGCTTATCAGGGATCGACGAGCAGTACTTC. Protein product: CASSLSGIDEQYF.

This clonotype was detected ten times or more. The J gene is TRBJ2-5, the V gene TRBV4-3; D possibly corresponds to TRBD2 (5 bases). This CDR3 has 16 amino acids. V lost 1 base and J lost 2, with 14 bases in between. Germline V gene sequence: CDR1 LGHNA, CDR2 YSLEER. The chain's CDR3 is CASSQGLVEGQETQYF. DNA for the CDR3: TGCGCCAGCAGCCAAGGGTTGGTTGAGGGTCAAGAGACCCAGTACTTC.

This chain uses TRBV29-1 with TRBJ2-7, with 7 bases fitting TRBD2. Trimming took 6 bases from V and 7 from J; bases not matched to a gene: 0. The V gene's germline CDR1 is SQVTM and CDR2 ANQGSEA. The length of the CDR3 is 9 residues. The CDR3 DNA follows: TGCAGCGTGGGGGGGGAGCAGTACTTC. Its translation is CSVGGEQYF.